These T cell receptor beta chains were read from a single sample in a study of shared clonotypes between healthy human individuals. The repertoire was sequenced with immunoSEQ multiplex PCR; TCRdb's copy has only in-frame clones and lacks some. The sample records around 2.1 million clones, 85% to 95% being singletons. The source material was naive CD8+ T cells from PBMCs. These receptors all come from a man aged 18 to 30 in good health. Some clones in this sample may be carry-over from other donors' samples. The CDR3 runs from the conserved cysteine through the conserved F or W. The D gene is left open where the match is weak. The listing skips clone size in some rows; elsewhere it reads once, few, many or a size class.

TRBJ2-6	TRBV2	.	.	TGTGCCAGCAGCCAAAGGGGTTCTGGGGCCAACGTCCTGACTTTC	CASSQRGSGANVLTF
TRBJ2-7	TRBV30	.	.	TGTGCCTGGAGTCCCGGGGTTTCCTACGAGCAGTACTTC	CAWSPGVSYEQYF
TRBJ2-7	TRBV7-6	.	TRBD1	TGTGCCAGCAGCCCCGGGTCAGGGGGTTTGCACGAGCAGTACTTC	CASSPGSGGLHEQYF
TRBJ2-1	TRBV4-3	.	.	TGCGCCAGCAGCCAAGAGGAAAGACTGGATGGGTTTCGTAATGAGCAGTTCTTC	CASSQEERLDGFRNEQFF
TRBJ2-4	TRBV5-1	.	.	TGCGCCAGCAGCAAGACGGGGATCGGGGGCCCAAACATTCAGTACTTC	CASSKTGIGGPNIQYF
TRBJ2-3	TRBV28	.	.	TGTGCCAGCAGTCTTCCCGACTCCGGGACAACTAGCACAGATACGCAGTATTTT	CASSLPDSGTTSTDTQYF
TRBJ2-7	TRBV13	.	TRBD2	TGTGCCAGCAGCCTGGGGACTAGCGGGAGAATAAAAATAGAGCAGTACTTC	CASSLGTSGRIKIEQYF
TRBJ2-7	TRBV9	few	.	TGTGCCAGCAGCGTAGGAGGGAAACACGAGCAGTACTTC	CASSVGGKHEQYF
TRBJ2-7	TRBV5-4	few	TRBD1	TGTGCCAGCAGCTTGGGGGACAGGGCCTACGAGCAGTACTTC	CASSLGDRAYEQYF
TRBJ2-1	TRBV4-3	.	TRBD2	TGCGCCAGCAGCCTAGTCCGGGAGGGCTTCAATGAGCAGTTCTTC	CASSLVREGFNEQFF
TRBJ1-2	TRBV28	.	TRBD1	TGTGCCAGCAGTTTGATTCAGGGGGCCTGGGACTATGGCTACACCTTC	CASSLIQGAWDYGYTF
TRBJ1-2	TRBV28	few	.	TGTGCCAGCACCCTGGCCGGGGGACCTAGGGGCTACACCTTC	CASTLAGGPRGYTF
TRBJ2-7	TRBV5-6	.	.	TGTGCCAGCAGCTTGGTTCCAGGGCGTCAAATAGTCGCGGAGCAGTACTTC	CASSLVPGRQIVAEQYF
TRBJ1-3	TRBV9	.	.	TGTGCCAGCAGCCCCAGATTTAACTCTGGAAACACCATATATTTT	CASSPRFNSGNTIYF
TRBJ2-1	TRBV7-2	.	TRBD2	TGTGCCAGCAGCTTAGCGTTAGCGGGAGGGTCCTACAATGAGCAGTTCTTC	CASSLALAGGSYNEQFF
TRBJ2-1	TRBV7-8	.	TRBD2	TGTGCCAGCAGCTTAGACGCTAGCGGGTTGGGTGAGCAGTTCTTC	CASSLDASGLGEQFF
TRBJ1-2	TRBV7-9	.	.	TGTGCCCTTGCGAAGGAGGGGAGGAACTATGGCTACACCTTC	CALAKEGRNYGYTF
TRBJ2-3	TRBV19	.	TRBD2	TGTGCCAGTAGGTATAGGGACAGACCTTTGGGACTAGCGGGAGAAGATACGCAGTATTTT	CASRYRDRPLGLAGEDTQYF
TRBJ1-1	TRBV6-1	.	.	TGTGCCAGCAGTGAGGACAGCCCATACGAGGGGATGAACACTGAAGCTTTCTTT	CASSEDSPYEGMNTEAFF
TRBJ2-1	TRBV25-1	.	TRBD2	TGTGCCAGTAGCGGGAGGGTCTACAATGAGCAGTTCTTC	CASSGRVYNEQFF
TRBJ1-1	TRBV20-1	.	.	TGCAGTGCTAGAGGGGCCACTGAAGCTTTCTTT	CSARGATEAFF
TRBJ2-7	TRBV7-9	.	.	TGTGCCAGCAGCCTGGGTGTTCGGGGCGAGCAGTACTTC	CASSLGVRGEQYF
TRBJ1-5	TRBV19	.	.	TGTGCCAGTAGTATAGATGGTTGGATGTCGGGGGATCAGCCCCAGCATTTT	CASSIDGWMSGDQPQHF
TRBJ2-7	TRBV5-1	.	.	TGCGCCAGCAGCTTGGCCGCCGGGTCCTACGAGCAGTACTTC	CASSLAAGSYEQYF
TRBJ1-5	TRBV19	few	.	TGTGCCAGCTCCGCAGCGGGGGTTGGTCAGCCCCAGCATTTT	CASSAAGVGQPQHF
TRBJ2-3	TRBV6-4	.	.	TGTGCCAGCAGTGATTACCCGGGGGATACGCAGTATTTT	CASSDYPGDTQYF
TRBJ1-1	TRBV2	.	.	TGTGCCAGCAAGTCCGAGGAGTACACTGAAGCTTTCTTT	CASKSEEYTEAFF
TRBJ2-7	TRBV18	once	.	TGTGCCAGCTCACCGCGGGACACCTACGAGCAGTACTTC	CASSPRDTYEQYF